This TCR beta chain was found in a study of blood T cell repertoires in COVID-19. Study-level background: Nucleic acid was either cDNA or gDNA, and it came from T cells, B-cell-depleted T cells, or PBMCs.

Each participant's cohort was designated according to participant-reported clinical history. Germline lookup yields CDR1 SNHLY and CDR2 FYNNEI. V lost 10 bases, J lost 4 bases, and 9 bases stayed unmatched. This CDR3 region has 14 residues. In the study's own analysis: For nucleated cells, counts were estimated from reference gene primer amplification. TCRdb keeps only in-frame clones here, not all; method: immunoSEQ multiplex PCR. The V and J calls and the clone size are those of that table, but D and trimming were determined from the DNA. The table records more than 300,000 clones, roughly 91% of them present only once.

The sequence was collected from a woman aged 25 to 39 who had recovered from COVID-19. The source material was PBMCs or T cells enriched from blood (not recorded which). This rearrangement joins TRBV2 to TRBJ1-4; 7 bases align to TRBD1. CDR3: CATKGTANNEKLFF. CDR3 DNA: TGTGCCACCAAAGGGACAGCCAATAATGAAAAACTGTTTTTT. Combining the CDR3 with reference TRBV2 and TRBJ1-4 gives the whole variable domain EPEVTQTPSHQVTQMGQEVILRCVPISNHLYFYWYRQILGQKVEFLVSFYNNEISEKSEIFDDQFSVERPDGSNFTLKIRSTKLEDSAMYFCATKGTANNEKLFFGSGTQLSVL.